Included here is one TCR beta chain sequence, with context. The data stem from a study of T cells after somatic rescue of genetic block. Produced via immunoSEQ multiplex PCR; TCRdb's table is partial and in-frame only. The table records 80,000 to 90,000 clones, around 90% of them present only once. Unmatched junction bases numbered 12, after V lost 5 bases and J lost 5 bases. The CDR3 loop spans 17 amino acids. Germline CDR1 reads SGHNT; CDR2 reads YENEEA. V is TRBV11-3 and J is TRBJ2-1; 10 bases map to TRBD2. This clonotype was sampled from a woman aged 18-29 years. Sequenced input: peripheral blood mononuclear cells (PBMCs). CDR3 amino acids: CASSPAGLAGVDNEQFF. CDR3 coding DNA: TGTGCCAGCAGCCCCGCGGGGCTAGCGGGAGTTGACAATGAGCAGTTCTTC.